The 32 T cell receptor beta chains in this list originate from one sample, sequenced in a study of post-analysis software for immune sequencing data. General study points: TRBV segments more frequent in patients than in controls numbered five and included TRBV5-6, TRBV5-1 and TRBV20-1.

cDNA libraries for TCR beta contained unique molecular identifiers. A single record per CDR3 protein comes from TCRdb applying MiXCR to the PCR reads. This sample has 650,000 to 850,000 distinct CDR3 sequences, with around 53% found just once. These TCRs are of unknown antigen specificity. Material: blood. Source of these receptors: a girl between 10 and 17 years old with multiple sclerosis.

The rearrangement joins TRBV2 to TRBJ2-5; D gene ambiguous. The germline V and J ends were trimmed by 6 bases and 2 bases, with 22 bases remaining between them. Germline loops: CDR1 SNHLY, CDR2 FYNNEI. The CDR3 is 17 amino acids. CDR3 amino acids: CASRVTQPGPMQETQYF. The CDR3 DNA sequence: TGTGCCAGCAGGGTCACACAACCGGGTCCGATGCAAGAGACCCAGTACTTC.

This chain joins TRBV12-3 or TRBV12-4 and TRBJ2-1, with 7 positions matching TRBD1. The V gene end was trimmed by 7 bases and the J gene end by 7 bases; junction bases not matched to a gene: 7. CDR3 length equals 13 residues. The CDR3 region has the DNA TGTGCCAGCATGGGGACAGTGGAAAATGAGCAGTTCTTC. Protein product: CASMGTVENEQFF.

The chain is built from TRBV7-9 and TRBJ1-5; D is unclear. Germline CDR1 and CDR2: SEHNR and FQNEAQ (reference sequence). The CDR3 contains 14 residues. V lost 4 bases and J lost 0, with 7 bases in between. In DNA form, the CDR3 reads TGTGCCAGCAGCTCTCGGAATAGCAATCAGCCCCAGCATTTT. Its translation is CASSSRNSNQPQHF.

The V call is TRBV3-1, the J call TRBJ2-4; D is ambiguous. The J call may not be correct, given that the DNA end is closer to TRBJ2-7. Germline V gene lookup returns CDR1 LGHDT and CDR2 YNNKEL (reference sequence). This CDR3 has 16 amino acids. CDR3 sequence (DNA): TGTGCCAGCAGCCAAGGAGTCGCTTTACTATCCTACGAGCAGTACTTC. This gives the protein CASSQGVALLSYEQYF.

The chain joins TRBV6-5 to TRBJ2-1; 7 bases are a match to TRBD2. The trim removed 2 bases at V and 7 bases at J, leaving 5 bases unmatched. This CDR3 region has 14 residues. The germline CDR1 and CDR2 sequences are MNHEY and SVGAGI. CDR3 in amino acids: CASSYGLAENEQFF. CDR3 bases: TGTGCCAGCAGTTACGGCCTAGCGGAGAATGAGCAGTTCTTC.

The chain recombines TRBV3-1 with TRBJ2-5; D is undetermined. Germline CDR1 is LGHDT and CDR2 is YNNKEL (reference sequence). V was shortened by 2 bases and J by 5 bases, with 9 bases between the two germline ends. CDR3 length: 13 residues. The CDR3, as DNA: TGTGCCAGCAGCCAATGGTATTCGGAGACCCAGTACTTC. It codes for CASSQWYSETQYF.

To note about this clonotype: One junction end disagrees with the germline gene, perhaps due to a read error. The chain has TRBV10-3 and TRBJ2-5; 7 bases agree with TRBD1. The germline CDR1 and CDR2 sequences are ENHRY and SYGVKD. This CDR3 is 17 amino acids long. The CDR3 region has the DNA TGTGCCATCAGTGAGCCCCCCCTTACAGGGGACCACGAGACCCAGTACTTC. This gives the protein CAISEPPLTGDHETQYF.

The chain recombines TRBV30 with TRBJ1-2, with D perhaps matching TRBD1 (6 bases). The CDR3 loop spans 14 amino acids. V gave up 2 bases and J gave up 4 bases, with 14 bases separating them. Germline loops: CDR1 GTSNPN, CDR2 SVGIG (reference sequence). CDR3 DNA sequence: TGTGCCTGGAGTACCCGGACAGCAAGCTATGGCTACACCTTC. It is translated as CAWSTRTASYGYTF.

DNA for the CDR3: TGTGCCAGCAGTGAAGGGGGGGCTGACTACGAGCAGTACTTC. Translating it yields CASSEGGADYEQYF. This sequence joins TRBV2 and TRBJ2-4; perhaps D is TRBD1 or TRBD2 (6 bases each). The DNA end favors TRBJ2-7, so the J call may be wrong. The CDR3 spans 14 residues. Germline V gene lookup returns CDR1 SNHLY and CDR2 FYNNEI.

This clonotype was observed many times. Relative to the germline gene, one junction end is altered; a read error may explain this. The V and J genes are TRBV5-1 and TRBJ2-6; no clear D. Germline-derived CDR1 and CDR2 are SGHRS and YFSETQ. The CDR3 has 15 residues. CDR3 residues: CASSLPGSGANVLTF. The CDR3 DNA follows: TGTGCCAGCAGCTTGCCCGGGTCCGGGGCCAACGTCCTGACTTTC.

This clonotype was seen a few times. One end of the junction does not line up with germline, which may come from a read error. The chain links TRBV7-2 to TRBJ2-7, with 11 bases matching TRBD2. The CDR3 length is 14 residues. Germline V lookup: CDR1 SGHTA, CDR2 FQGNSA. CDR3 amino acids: CASSVAGGTYEQYF. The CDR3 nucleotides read TGTGCCAGCAGCGTAGCGGGGGGGACCTACGAGCAGTACTTC.

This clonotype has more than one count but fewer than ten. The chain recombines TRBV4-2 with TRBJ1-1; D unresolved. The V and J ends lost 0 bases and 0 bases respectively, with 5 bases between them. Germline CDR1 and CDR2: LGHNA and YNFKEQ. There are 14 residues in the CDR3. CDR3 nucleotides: TGTGCCAGCAGCCAAGATGGCCTGAACACTGAAGCTTTCTTT. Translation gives CASSQDGLNTEAFF.

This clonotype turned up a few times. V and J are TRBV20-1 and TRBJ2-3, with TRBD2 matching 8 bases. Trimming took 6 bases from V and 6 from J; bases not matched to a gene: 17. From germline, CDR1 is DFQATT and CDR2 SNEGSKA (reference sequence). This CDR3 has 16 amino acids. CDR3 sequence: CSACPGPAGGDDTQYF. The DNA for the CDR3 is TGCAGTGCCTGCCCTGGCCCGGCGGGGGGTGACGATACGCAGTATTTT.

The CDR3 DNA sequence: TGCAGCATCGAACAGGCAAGCTCCTACGAGCAGTACTTC. Encoded protein: CSIEQASSYEQYF. The chain combines TRBV29-1 with TRBJ2-7; D is perhaps TRBD1 (5 bases). V shed 8 bases and J shed 0 bases, with 14 bases lying between them. This CDR3 region has 13 residues. Per the germline V gene, CDR1 is SQVTM and CDR2 is ANQGSEA.

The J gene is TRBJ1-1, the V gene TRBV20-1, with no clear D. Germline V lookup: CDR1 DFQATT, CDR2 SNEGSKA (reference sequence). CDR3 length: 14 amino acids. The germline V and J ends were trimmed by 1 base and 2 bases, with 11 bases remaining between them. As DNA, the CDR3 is TGCAGTGCTAGAGTCCCGGGCTCTAACACTGAAGCTTTCTTT. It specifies CSARVPGSNTEAFF.

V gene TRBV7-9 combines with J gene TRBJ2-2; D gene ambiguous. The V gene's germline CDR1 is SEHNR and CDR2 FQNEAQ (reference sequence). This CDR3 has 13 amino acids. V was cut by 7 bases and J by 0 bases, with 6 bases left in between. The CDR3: CASTGSNTGELFF. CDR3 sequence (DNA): TGTGCCAGCACAGGATCGAACACCGGGGAGCTGTTTTTT.

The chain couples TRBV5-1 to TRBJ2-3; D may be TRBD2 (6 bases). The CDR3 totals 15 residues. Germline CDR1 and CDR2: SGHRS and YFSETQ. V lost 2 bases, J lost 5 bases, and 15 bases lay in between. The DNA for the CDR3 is TGCGCCAGCAGCTTCGCAGCGGGTGTGGGAGATACGCAGTATTTT. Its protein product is CASSFAAGVGDTQYF.

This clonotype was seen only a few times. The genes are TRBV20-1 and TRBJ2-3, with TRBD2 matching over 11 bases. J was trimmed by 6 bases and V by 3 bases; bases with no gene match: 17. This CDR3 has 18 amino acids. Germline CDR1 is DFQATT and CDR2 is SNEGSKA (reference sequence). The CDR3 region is CSARRTGTSGYPGDTQYF. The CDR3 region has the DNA TGCAGTGCTAGGAGGACCGGGACTAGCGGTTACCCTGGGGATACGCAGTATTTT.

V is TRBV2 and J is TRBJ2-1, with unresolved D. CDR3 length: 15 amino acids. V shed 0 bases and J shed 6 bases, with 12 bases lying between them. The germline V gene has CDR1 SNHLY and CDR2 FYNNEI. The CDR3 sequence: CASSEADWTVNEQFF. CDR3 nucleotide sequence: TGTGCCAGCAGTGAAGCCGACTGGACGGTCAATGAGCAGTTCTTC.

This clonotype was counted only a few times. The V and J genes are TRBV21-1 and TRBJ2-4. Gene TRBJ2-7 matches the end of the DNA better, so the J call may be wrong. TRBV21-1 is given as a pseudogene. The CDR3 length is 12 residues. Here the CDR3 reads CASSKNADEQYF. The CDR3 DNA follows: TGTGCCAGCAGCAAGAATGCGGACGAGCAGTACTTC.

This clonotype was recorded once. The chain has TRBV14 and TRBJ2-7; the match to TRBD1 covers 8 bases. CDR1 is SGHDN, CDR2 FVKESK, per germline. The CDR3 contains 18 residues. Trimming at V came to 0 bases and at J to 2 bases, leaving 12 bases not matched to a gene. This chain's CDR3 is CASSQDPRRGQGPYEQYF. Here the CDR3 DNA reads TGTGCCAGCAGCCAAGATCCCAGGAGAGGACAGGGACCCTACGAGCAGTACTTC.

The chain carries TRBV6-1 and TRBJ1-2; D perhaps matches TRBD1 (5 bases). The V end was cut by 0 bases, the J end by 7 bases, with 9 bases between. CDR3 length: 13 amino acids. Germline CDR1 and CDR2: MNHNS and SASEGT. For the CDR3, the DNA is TGTGCCAGCAGTGAAGCGCAGCAGGGTGGCTACACCTTC. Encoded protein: CASSEAQQGGYTF.

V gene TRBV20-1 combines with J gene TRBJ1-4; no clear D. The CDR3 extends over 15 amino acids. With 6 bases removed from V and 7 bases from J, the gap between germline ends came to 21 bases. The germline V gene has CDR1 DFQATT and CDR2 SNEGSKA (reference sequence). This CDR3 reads CSARRRFGEGEKLFF. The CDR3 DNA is TGCAGTGCGAGACGTCGGTTCGGGGAAGGTGAAAAACTGTTTTTT.

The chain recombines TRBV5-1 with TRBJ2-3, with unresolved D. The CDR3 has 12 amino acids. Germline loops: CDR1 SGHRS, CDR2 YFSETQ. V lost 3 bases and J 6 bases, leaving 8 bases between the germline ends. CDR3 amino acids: CASSWPADTQYF. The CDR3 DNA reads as TGCGCCAGCAGCTGGCCCGCGGATACGCAGTATTTT.

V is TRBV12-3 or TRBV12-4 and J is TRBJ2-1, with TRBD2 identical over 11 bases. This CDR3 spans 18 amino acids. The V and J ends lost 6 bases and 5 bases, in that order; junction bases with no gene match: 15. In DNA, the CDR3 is TGTGCCAGCAGCCCCGGGGCTAGCGGGGGGCGGAAACACAATGAGCAGTTCTTC. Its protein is CASSPGASGGRKHNEQFF.

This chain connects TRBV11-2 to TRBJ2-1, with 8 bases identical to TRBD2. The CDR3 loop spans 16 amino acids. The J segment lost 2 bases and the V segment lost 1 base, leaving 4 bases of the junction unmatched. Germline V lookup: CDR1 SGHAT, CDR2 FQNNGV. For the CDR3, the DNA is TGTGCCAGCAGCTTAGTTGGTAGCGGGGCCTACAATGAGCAGTTCTTC. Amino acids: CASSLVGSGAYNEQFF.

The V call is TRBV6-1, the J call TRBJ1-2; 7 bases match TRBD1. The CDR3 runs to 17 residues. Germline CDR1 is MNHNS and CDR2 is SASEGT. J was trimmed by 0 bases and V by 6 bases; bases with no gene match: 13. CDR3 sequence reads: CASRARTGRTANYGYTF. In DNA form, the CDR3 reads TGTGCCAGCAGGGCCCGGACAGGCCGAACGGCTAACTATGGCTACACCTTC.

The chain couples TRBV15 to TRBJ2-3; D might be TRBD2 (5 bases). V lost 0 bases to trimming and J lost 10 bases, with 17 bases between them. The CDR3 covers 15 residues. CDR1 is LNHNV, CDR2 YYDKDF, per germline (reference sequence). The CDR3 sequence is CATSREGVRRFSQYF. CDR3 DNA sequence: TGTGCCACCAGCAGAGAAGGTGTTAGGAGGTTCTCGCAGTATTTT.

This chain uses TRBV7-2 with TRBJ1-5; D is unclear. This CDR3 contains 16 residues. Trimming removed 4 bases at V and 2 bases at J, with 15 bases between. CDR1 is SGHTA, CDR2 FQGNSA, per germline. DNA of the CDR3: TGTGCCAGCAGCTCATTCAGTGGGGTAGGCAATCAGCCCCAGCATTTT. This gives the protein CASSSFSGVGNQPQHF.

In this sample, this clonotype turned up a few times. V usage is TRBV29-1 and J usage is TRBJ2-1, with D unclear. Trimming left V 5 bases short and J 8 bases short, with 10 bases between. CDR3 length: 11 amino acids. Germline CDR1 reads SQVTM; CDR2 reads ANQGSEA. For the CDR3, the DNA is TGCAGCGTTCGGAATAGGGATGAGCAGTTCTTC. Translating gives CSVRNRDEQFF.

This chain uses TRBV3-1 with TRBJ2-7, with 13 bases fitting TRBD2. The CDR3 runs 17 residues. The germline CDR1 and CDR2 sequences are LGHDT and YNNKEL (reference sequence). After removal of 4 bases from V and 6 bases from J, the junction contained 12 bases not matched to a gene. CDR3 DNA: TGTGCCAGCAGCCCTCCCCCATTGACTAGCGGGAGGTCCGAGCAGTACTTC. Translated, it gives CASSPPPLTSGRSEQYF.

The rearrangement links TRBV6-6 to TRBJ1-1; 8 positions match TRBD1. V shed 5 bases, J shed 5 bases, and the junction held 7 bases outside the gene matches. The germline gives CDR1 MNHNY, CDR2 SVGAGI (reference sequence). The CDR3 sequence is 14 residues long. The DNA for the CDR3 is TGTGCCAGCAGTCCGACAGGGGTGGGGACTGAAGCTTTCTTT. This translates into CASSPTGVGTEAFF.